The 8 T cell receptor beta chains presented below share a single source sample, sequenced in a study of T-cell reconstitution after alpha-beta-depleted transplantation in children. A library of TCRbeta sequences, prepared with unique molecular identifiers, was generated. TCRdb reprocessed the PCR reads with MiXCR, giving one entry per CDR3 protein. Here the sample spans 90,000 to 120,000 distinct CDR3 sequences, roughly 6.1% being singletons. The material sequenced was PBMCs, mostly from graft donor cells, taken 360 days after TCRalphabeta/CD19-depleted stem cell transplant. The receptors here all came from a male patient under 10 years old who had a stem cell transplant for acute lymphoblastic leukemia, so the T cells may come from the graft donor.

V usage is TRBV13 and J usage is TRBJ1-3; TRBD1 aligns across 7 bases. CDR1 is PRHDT and CDR2 is FYEKMQ in the germline V gene (reference sequence). This CDR3 comprises 14 residues. Trimming at V came to 5 bases and at J to 1 base, leaving 2 bases not matched to a gene. The CDR3 protein is CASSDRESGNTIYF. The CDR3 bases are TGTGCCAGCAGCGACAGGGAATCTGGAAACACCATATATTTT.

This clonotype was seen a handful of times. The chain carries TRBV7-9 and TRBJ2-5, with 11 nucleotides matching TRBD2. Germline V gives CDR1 SEHNR, CDR2 FQNEAQ (reference sequence). Unmatched junction bases numbered 5, after V lost 0 bases and J lost 2 bases. This CDR3 comprises 17 residues. The CDR3 region has the DNA TGTGCCAGCAGCTTAGCTCCGGGACTAGCGGTTCAAGAGACCCAGTACTTC. Amino acids: CASSLAPGLAVQETQYF.

V is TRBV9 and J is TRBJ1-2; 11 nucleotides agree with TRBD1. The CDR3 length is 19 residues. V gave up 3 bases and J gave up 0 bases; unmatched junction bases: 13. Germline V gene data show CDR1 as SGDLS and CDR2 as YYNGEE. CDR3 nucleotides: TGTGCCAGCAGCGAGTACAAGGGACAGGGGGTCGTAACTAACTATGGCTACACCTTC. Its translation: CASSEYKGQGVVTNYGYTF.

This clonotype was picked up many times. The J gene is TRBJ2-2, the V gene TRBV9; 10 bases match TRBD2. Germline lookup yields CDR1 SGDLS and CDR2 YYNGEE. This CDR3 is 15 amino acids long. The junction had 6 bases not matched to a gene; V was cut back by 4 bases and J by 6 bases. CDR3 sequence (DNA): TGTGCCAGCAGCTCGGGACTAGCGTTATCCGGGGAGCTGTTTTTT. Translation: CASSSGLALSGELFF.

This clonotype was observed many times. This chain joins TRBV10-3 and TRBJ2-5; a possible D gene is TRBD1 (6 bases). CDR1 is ENHRY and CDR2 is SYGVKD in the germline V gene. The CDR3 consists of 14 residues. V gave up 3 bases and J gave up 5 bases, with 13 bases separating them. CDR3 DNA: TGTGCCATCAGTGAATTGGGGGCCGGGGAGACCCAGTACTTC. Translating gives CAISELGAGETQYF.

This clonotype was seen many times. The rearrangement joins TRBV5-6 to TRBJ2-5, with TRBD1 matching 11 bases. The CDR3 has 16 amino acids. V lost 0 bases and J lost 5; bases outside the gene matches: 6. From germline, CDR1 is SGHDT and CDR2 YYEEEE. The CDR3 loop is CASSLVGQGARETQYF. CDR3 DNA sequence: TGTGCCAGCAGCTTGGTTGGACAGGGGGCGCGGGAGACCCAGTACTTC.

This clonotype has at least ten counts. This chain connects TRBV29-1 to TRBJ1-2; 7 bases align to TRBD1. Trimming removed 4 bases from V and 7 bases from J; junction bases left unmatched: 3. The CDR3 extends over 11 amino acids. Per the germline V gene, CDR1 is SQVTM and CDR2 is ANQGSEA. In DNA form, the CDR3 reads TGCAGCGTTGTTCACAGGGGTGGCTACACCTTC. Translated, it gives CSVVHRGGYTF.

This clonotype was counted only a few times. The rearrangement joins TRBV7-2 to TRBJ1-5, with D possibly being TRBD1 (5 bases). The length of the CDR3 is 11 residues. Germline CDR1 SGHTA, CDR2 FQGNSA. Between the trimmed V and J ends, which lost 4 bases and 9 bases, there was a span of 7 bases. CDR3 sequence: CASSYGGPQHF. The CDR3 region has the DNA TGTGCCAGCAGCTACGGGGGGCCCCAGCATTTT.